This entry lists 23 T cell receptor beta chains sequenced from one sample in a study of blood T cell repertoires in COVID-19. Sequenced by immunoSEQ multiplex PCR; TCRdb stores in-frame clones only, minus some. The sample includes 200,000 to 300,000 clones, 84% of them seen just once. Specimen: peripheral blood. These receptors came from a man aged 35 to 55 who had recovered from COVID-19.

In this sample, this clone turned up once. The rearrangement links TRBV6-2 or TRBV6-3 to TRBJ1-1; 9 nucleotides agree with TRBD1. The CDR3 contains 16 residues. Germline lookup yields CDR1 MNHEY and CDR2 SVGEGT. V lost 6 bases to trimming and J lost 0 bases; unmatched junction nucleotides: 8. The CDR3 nucleotides are TGTGCCAGCAGCCCCTCACAGGGGGCCGTGAACACTGAAGCTTTCTTT. Amino acids: CASSPSQGAVNTEAFF.

The chain has TRBV5-8 and TRBJ1-5, with D possibly matching TRBD1 (5 bases). The CDR3 contains 16 residues. Germline assignment: CDR1 SGHTS and CDR2 YDEGEE. Trimming took off 4 bases at V and 6 bases at J, with 20 bases between the two ends. Here the CDR3 reads CASSLYIATGGQPQHF. The CDR3 DNA sequence: TGTGCCAGCAGCCTATACATAGCCACCGGGGGTCAGCCCCAGCATTTT.

The CDR3 reads CASSLAGESGYTF. CDR3 in DNA: TGCGCCAGCAGCTTGGCAGGGGAGAGTGGCTACACCTTC. The chain links TRBV5-1 to TRBJ1-2; weak D call: TRBD1 (6 bases). V was cut by 0 bases and J by 7 bases, with 10 bases left in between. The CDR3 contains 13 residues. Germline CDR1 SGHRS, CDR2 YFSETQ.

The rearrangement joins TRBV11-2 to TRBJ1-2; unclear D gene. The germline V and J ends were trimmed by 4 bases and 8 bases, with 11 bases remaining between them. This CDR3 spans 12 amino acids. The germline V gene encodes CDR1 SGHAT and CDR2 FQNNGV. Here the CDR3 reads CASSWTGDGYTF. CDR3 nucleotide sequence: TGTGCCAGCAGCTGGACTGGAGACGGCTACACCTTC.

The CDR3 DNA reads as TGTGCCAGCAGCTTCCGGACAGGGGGCACTGAAGCTTTCTTT. Its translation is CASSFRTGGTEAFF. The V gene is TRBV5-5, the J gene TRBJ1-1; the match to TRBD1 covers 10 bases. V shed 2 bases, J shed 4 bases, and the junction held 2 bases outside the gene matches. This CDR3 region has 14 residues. The germline V gene has CDR1 SGHKS and CDR2 YYEKEE (reference sequence).

The V call is TRBV6-6, the J call TRBJ1-4; TRBD1 aligns across 11 bases. The length of the CDR3 is 16 residues. Germline V CDR1 and CDR2: MNHNY, SVGAGI (reference sequence). The trim removed 5 bases at V and 8 bases at J, leaving 10 bases unmatched. The CDR3 nucleotides are TGTGCCAGCAGTCCACTTCCGGGACAGGGGGAGGAAAAACTGTTTTTT. Protein product: CASSPLPGQGEEKLFF.

V is TRBV19 and J is TRBJ2-3; the D is unclear. V was trimmed by 3 bases and J by 6 bases, leaving 7 bases between them. The CDR3 runs 12 residues. Looked up from germline, CDR1 is LNHDA and CDR2 is SQIVND (reference sequence). DNA of the CDR3: TGTGCCAGTAGTATGCGGTTTGATACGCAGTATTTT. Translated: CASSMRFDTQYF. The whole variable domain, remainder taken from reference TRBV19 and TRBJ2-3, is DGGITQSPKYLFRKEGQNVTLSCEQNLNHDAMYWYRQDPGQGLRLIYYSQIVNDFQKGDIAEGYSVSREKKESFPLTVTSAQKNPTAFYLCASSMRFDTQYFGPGTRLTVL.

The J gene is TRBJ1-1, the V gene TRBV5-1; TRBD1 matches 7 bases. This CDR3 is built from 16 residues. After removal of 3 bases from V and 1 base from J, the junction contained 9 bases not matched to a gene. Looked up from germline, CDR1 is SGHRS and CDR2 is YFSETQ. The CDR3 loop reads CASSSNRGTANTEAFF. The CDR3 DNA reads as TGCGCCAGCAGCTCCAACCGGGGGACAGCGAACACTGAAGCTTTCTTT.

V and J are TRBV5-6 and TRBJ2-5; D uncertain. With 3 bases removed from V and 0 bases from J, the gap between germline ends came to 6 bases. Per germline, CDR1 SGHDT and CDR2 YYEEEE. CDR3 length: 13 amino acids. CDR3: CASSYYYQETQYF. Written as DNA, the CDR3 is TGTGCCAGCAGCTACTACTACCAAGAGACCCAGTACTTC.

The rearrangement links TRBV10-3 to TRBJ2-3; the match to TRBD1 covers 12 bases. The CDR3 is 15 residues long. The junction had 4 bases not matched to a gene; V was cut back by 3 bases and J by 6 bases. CDR1 is ENHRY and CDR2 is SYGVKD in the germline V gene. The CDR3 loop reads CAISERDRGRDTQYF. In DNA form, the CDR3 reads TGTGCCATCAGTGAAAGGGACAGGGGGCGGGATACGCAGTATTTT.

The chain combines TRBV7-9 with TRBJ2-5, with a tentative D call TRBD2 (5 bases). The germline V and J ends were trimmed by 5 bases and 2 bases, with 24 bases remaining between them. Germline assignment: CDR1 SEHNR and CDR2 FQNEAQ (reference sequence). The CDR3 covers 18 residues. CDR3 sequence reads: CASSLRVVSAGRQETQYF. As DNA, the CDR3 is TGTGCCAGCAGCCTACGCGTGGTTAGCGCCGGTCGGCAAGAGACCCAGTACTTC.

This clone is a singleton in its sample. The chain is built from TRBV28 and TRBJ1-2, with a weak D call TRBD1 (5 bases). The germline V gene has CDR1 MDHEN and CDR2 SYDVKM. There are 14 residues in the CDR3. Trimming removed 3 bases from V and 7 bases from J, with 15 bases in between. CDR3 sequence: CASSLFQGLGGYTF. CDR3 DNA sequence: TGTGCCAGCAGTTTGTTCCAGGGTCTGGGTGGCTACACCTTC.

The chain has TRBV19 and TRBJ1-2, with a tentative D call TRBD1 (6 bases). The CDR3 runs 16 residues. V lost 1 base to trimming and J lost 3 bases, with 15 bases between them. From germline, CDR1 is LNHDA and CDR2 SQIVND (reference sequence). CDR3 nucleotide sequence: TGTGCCAGTAGTATAGTTGGGGCAGGGGCCTACTATGGCTACACCTTC. The encoded protein is CASSIVGAGAYYGYTF.

The chain recombines TRBV6-5 with TRBJ2-3, with TRBD1 matching 9 bases. CDR3 length: 15 residues. The J segment lost 1 base and the V segment lost 7 bases, leaving 6 bases of the junction unmatched. Per the germline V gene, CDR1 is MNHEY and CDR2 is SVGAGI. The CDR3 bases are TGTGCCAGCAACACTTACAGGGGGCGCACAGATACGCAGTATTTT. Protein product: CASNTYRGRTDTQYF.

The CDR3, as DNA: TGTGCCAGCAGACCAGGACAATGGGGTGGCTACACCTTC. It codes for CASRPGQWGGYTF. The chain uses TRBV12-3 or TRBV12-4 and TRBJ1-2; a weak D match, TRBD1 (5 bases). This CDR3 is built from 13 residues. V gave up 6 bases and J gave up 7 bases, with 15 bases separating them.

The chain has TRBV5-1 and TRBJ2-7; 11 positions match TRBD2. The CDR3 extends over 16 amino acids. Looked up from germline, CDR1 is SGHRS and CDR2 is YFSETQ. J lost 2 bases, V lost 0 bases, and 4 bases had no gene match. CDR3 nucleotide sequence: TGCGCCAGCAGCTTGGGTCCTAGCGGGAGGACCTACGAGCAGTACTTC. The encoded protein is CASSLGPSGRTYEQYF.

J is TRBJ2-3 and V is TRBV6-2 or TRBV6-3; TRBD2 aligns across 10 bases. CDR3 size: 17 residues. V shed 6 bases and J 1 base; nucleotides not matched to a gene: 10. Per germline, CDR1 MNHEY and CDR2 SVGEGT. In DNA form, the CDR3 reads TGTGCCAGCAGCGAACGGGTAGCGGGGGGTCGCACAGATACGCAGTATTTT. Translated: CASSERVAGGRTDTQYF.

This clone came up a few times. The V gene is TRBV5-1, the J gene TRBJ1-4; the D gene is possibly TRBD1 (6 bases). Germline V CDR1 and CDR2: SGHRS, YFSETQ. The CDR3 spans 14 residues. Trimming pared 6 bases from V and 5 bases from J, leaving 14 bases between. The CDR3 sequence: CASTGWGHNEKLFF. Written as DNA, the CDR3 is TGCGCCAGCACCGGGTGGGGGCACAATGAAAAACTGTTTTTT.

V and J are TRBV4-3 and TRBJ2-7; D is possibly TRBD1 (7 bases). The germline gives CDR1 LGHNA, CDR2 YSLEER. V was trimmed by 0 bases and J by 2 bases, leaving 17 bases between them. The CDR3 contains 17 residues. The CDR3 DNA reads TGCGCCAGCAGCCAAGACTCGGCAGGGGGGCGCCCCTACGAGCAGTACTTC. This codes for CASSQDSAGGRPYEQYF.

The CDR3, as DNA: TGCGCCAGCAGCCAAGATTCGGGGGGGAAAAGCCATGAGCAGTTCTTC. It codes for CASSQDSGGKSHEQFF. This chain links TRBV4-3 with TRBJ2-1, with 8 bases aligning to TRBD2. Germline loops: CDR1 LGHNA, CDR2 YSLEER. This CDR3 has 16 amino acids. V lost 0 bases and J lost 8; bases outside the gene matches: 9.

The chain has TRBV11-3 and TRBJ1-1, with TRBD1 as a possible D gene (5 bases). Between the trimmed V and J ends, which lost 2 bases and 3 bases, there was a span of 22 bases. This CDR3 has 18 residues. CDR1 is SGHNT, CDR2 YENEEA, per germline. The CDR3 loop reads CASSLPYGMGGGYTEAFF. CDR3 DNA sequence: TGTGCCAGCAGCTTACCTTACGGAATGGGGGGAGGGTACACTGAAGCTTTCTTT.

This clone was counted once. One junction end disagrees with the germline gene, perhaps due to a read error. This chain links TRBV6-2 or TRBV6-3 with TRBJ1-2, with a weak D call TRBD1 (6 bases). CDR3 length: 12 residues. Germline CDR1 reads MNHEY; CDR2 reads SVGEGT. CDR3 loop: CASSYSRTDSHF. CDR3 in DNA: TGTGCCAGCAGTTACTCGAGGACAGACTCCCACTTC.

This clone was detected only once. V usage is TRBV4-3 and J usage is TRBJ1-1, with D hard to call. This CDR3 has 13 residues. V was shortened by 4 bases and J by 2 bases, with 8 bases between the two germline ends. CDR1 LGHNA and CDR2 YSLEER come from the germline V gene. The CDR3 loop is CASSLEINTEAFF. In nucleotides, the CDR3 is TGCGCCAGCAGCCTTGAGATAAACACTGAAGCTTTCTTT.